These 14 T cell receptor beta chains were all obtained from the same sample, sequenced in a study of blood T cell repertoires in COVID-19. Assay used: immunoSEQ multiplex PCR; TCRdb lists only in-frame clones, some missing. The sample lists just over 650,000 clones; 90% were seen once. The sequencing sample was made of peripheral blood. Every receptor here comes from a woman between 18 and 30 years old with acute or convalescent COVID-19.

This chain joins TRBV4-2 and TRBJ1-3; no clear D. The CDR3 runs 14 residues. Germline loops: CDR1 LGHNA, CDR2 YNFKEQ. Deletions cut 2 bases from V and 7 bases from J, with 12 bases between. The CDR3 DNA follows: TGTGCCAGCAGCCAACCTGTCCCCCCGAACACCATATATTTT. Translated, it gives CASSQPVPPNTIYF.

The chain is built from TRBV5-1 and TRBJ1-1; D perhaps matches TRBD1 (6 bases). V lost 7 bases, J lost 3 bases, and 16 bases lay in between. CDR3 length equals 14 residues. Germline V gene data show CDR1 as SGHRS and CDR2 as YFSETQ. The CDR3 sequence: CASRPLTGYTEAFF. The CDR3 DNA sequence: TGCGCCAGCCGTCCGTTGACAGGCTACACTGAAGCTTTCTTT. Full variable domain (missing parts from reference TRBV5-1 and TRBJ1-1): KAGVTQTPRYLIKTRGQQVTLSCSPISGHRSVSWYQQTPGQGLQFLFEYFSETQRNKGNFPGRFSGRQFSNSRSEMNVSTLELGDSALYLCASRPLTGYTEAFFGQGTRLTVV.

The rearrangement uses TRBV5-1 and TRBJ1-2; D remains unclear. The ends were cut back, 2 bases at V and 2 bases at J, with 7 bases in the middle. CDR3 length: 13 amino acids. Germline CDR1 reads SGHRS; CDR2 reads YFSETQ. Here the CDR3 reads CASSLWENYGYTF. The CDR3 nucleotides are TGCGCCAGCAGCTTATGGGAGAACTATGGCTACACCTTC.

This sequence joins TRBV12-3 or TRBV12-4 and TRBJ1-2; D is ambiguous. Between the trimmed V and J ends, which lost 2 bases and 8 bases, there was a span of 12 bases. The CDR3 sequence is 13 residues long. The CDR3 DNA sequence: TGTGCCAGCAGTTTACTCGCGGCTTTGGGCTACACCTTC. Translated, it gives CASSLLAALGYTF.

V usage is TRBV10-1 and J usage is TRBJ1-1, with TRBD1 matching over 7 bases. V shed 5 bases and J 1 base; nucleotides not matched to a gene: 10. CDR1 is WNHNN, CDR2 SYGVQD, per germline (reference sequence). CDR3 length equals 16 residues. The CDR3 coding sequence is TGCGCCAGCAGTACAGGGGTGCGGAGCACGAACACTGAAGCTTTCTTT. Protein product: CASSTGVRSTNTEAFF.

This clone was observed a handful of times. The rearrangement links TRBV5-4 to TRBJ1-6; TRBD1 agrees at 7 bases. Germline V gives CDR1 SGHNT, CDR2 YYREEE (reference sequence). The CDR3 consists of 14 residues. Trimming at V came to 4 bases and at J to 7 bases, leaving 5 bases not matched to a gene. The CDR3 loop reads CASSDWDRNSPLHF. The CDR3 coding sequence is TGTGCCAGCAGCGACTGGGACAGAAATTCACCCCTCCACTTT.

The V gene is TRBV23-1, the J gene TRBJ1-4; 9 bases match TRBD1. Being an ORF, TRBV23-1 has a function that is uncertain. Germline trimming cut 7 bases from V and 9 bases from J; bases unmatched to any gene: 6. The CDR3 extends over 13 amino acids. CDR3 bases: TGCGCCAGCATCCGGACAGGGGCGCAAAAACTGTTTTTT. Protein: CASIRTGAQKLFF.

The rearrangement links TRBV19 to TRBJ2-7; D is possibly TRBD1 (5 bases). The CDR3 totals 17 residues. V lost 1 base, J lost 7 bases, and 23 bases lay in between. Germline V lookup: CDR1 LNHDA, CDR2 SQIVND (reference sequence). CDR3 bases: TGTGCCAGTAGTATAGTTGGTATCGACAGATTTTTAGCAGAGCAGTACTTC. Residues: CASSIVGIDRFLAEQYF.

V usage is TRBV15 and J usage is TRBJ1-3; 7 bases match TRBD1. Per germline, CDR1 LNHNV and CDR2 YYDKDF (reference sequence). This CDR3 spans 18 amino acids. Trimming at V came to 8 bases and at J to 0 bases, leaving 16 bases not matched to a gene. CDR3 bases: TGTGCCACCTTGGGACAGCCAATGGCCCCTACCTCTGGAAACACCATATATTTT. Encoded protein: CATLGQPMAPTSGNTIYF.

As to this clone: Different DNA sequences within this sample yield the same CDR3. This sequence joins TRBV18 and TRBJ1-2, with 11 bases matching TRBD1. The V gene's germline CDR1 is KGHSH and CDR2 LQKENI. The V and J ends lost 3 bases and 7 bases, in that order; junction bases with no gene match: 7. This CDR3 has 15 residues. The CDR3: CASSPSGQGARGYTF. In DNA, the CDR3 is TGTGCCAGCTCACCCTCAGGACAGGGGGCCCGTGGCTACACCTTC.

The V gene is TRBV30, the J gene TRBJ1-2, with a weak D call TRBD1 (5 bases). CDR1 is GTSNPN, CDR2 SVGIG, per germline (reference sequence). This CDR3 spans 13 amino acids. V lost 0 bases, J lost 7 bases, and 12 bases lay in between. The CDR3 protein is CAWSVRQGLGYTF. CDR3 nucleotides: TGTGCCTGGAGTGTCAGGCAGGGTCTTGGCTACACCTTC.

This clone was observed a handful of times. Here the CDR3 DNA reads TGTGCCAGCAGCTCCGGCGGGGGGGGAACTGATACGCAGTATTTT. Translation gives CASSSGGGGTDTQYF. The chain carries TRBV7-9 and TRBJ2-3; TRBD2 matches at 9 bases. V shed 4 bases, J shed 6 bases, and the junction held 8 bases outside the gene matches. The germline CDR1 and CDR2 sequences are SEHNR and FQNEAQ (reference sequence). The CDR3 has 15 amino acids.

The chain couples TRBV7-2 to TRBJ2-1; 8 bases fit TRBD2. The germline V gene encodes CDR1 SGHTA and CDR2 FQGNSA. The CDR3 sequence is 15 residues long. V was pared by 1 base and J by 2 bases, with 1 base of the junction left unmatched. The CDR3 here is CASSLDGGAYNEQFF. In DNA, the CDR3 is TGTGCCAGCAGCTTAGACGGGGGGGCCTACAATGAGCAGTTCTTC.

This clone has only a few counts. This sample includes further DNA sequences coding for the same CDR3. The V and J genes are TRBV7-2 and TRBJ1-1; no reliable D call. The CDR3 has 14 amino acids. Trimming removed 2 bases at V and 1 base at J, with 8 bases between. CDR1 is SGHTA, CDR2 FQGNSA, per germline. The CDR3 is CASSLRAGNTEAFF. CDR3 DNA sequence: TGTGCCAGCAGCTTACGGGCGGGGAACACTGAAGCTTTCTTT.